A few counts support the clone carrying this TCR beta chain. TCRdb's table, derived via immunoSEQ multiplex PCR, lists solely in-frame clones and lacks some. The sample yields roughly 150,000 clones, about four fifths seen once. This sample is part of a study of blood T cell repertoires in COVID-19. The germline V gene has CDR1 LNHDA and CDR2 SQIVND (reference sequence). The CDR3 consists of 15 residues. V gave up 7 bases and J gave up 4 bases; unmatched junction bases: 6. This chain uses TRBV19 with TRBJ2-1; 11 bases agree with TRBD2. Sequenced input: peripheral blood. This receptor was identified in an elderly woman with acute or convalescent COVID-19. CDR3 region: CASNPGLADYNEQFF. CDR3 in DNA: TGTGCCAGTAACCCGGGACTAGCGGATTACAATGAGCAGTTCTTC. The variable domain in full, with the rest retrieved from reference TRBV19 and TRBJ2-1, is DGGITQSPKYLFRKEGQNVTLSCEQNLNHDAMYWYRQDPGQGLRLIYYSQIVNDFQKGDIAEGYSVSREKKESFPLTVTSAQKNPTAFYLCASNPGLADYNEQFFGPGTRLTVL.